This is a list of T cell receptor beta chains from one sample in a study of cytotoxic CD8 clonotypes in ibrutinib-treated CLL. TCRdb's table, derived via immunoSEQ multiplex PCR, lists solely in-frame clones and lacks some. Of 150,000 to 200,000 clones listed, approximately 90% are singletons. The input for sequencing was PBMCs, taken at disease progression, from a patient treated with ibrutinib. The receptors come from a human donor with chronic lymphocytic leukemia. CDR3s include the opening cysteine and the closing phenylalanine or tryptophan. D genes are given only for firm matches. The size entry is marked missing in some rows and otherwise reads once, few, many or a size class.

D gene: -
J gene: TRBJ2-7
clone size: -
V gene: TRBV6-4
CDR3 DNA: TGTGCCAGCAGTGATCACCTCGGACACCCCTCCTACGAGCAGTACTTC
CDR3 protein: CASSDHLGHPSYEQYF

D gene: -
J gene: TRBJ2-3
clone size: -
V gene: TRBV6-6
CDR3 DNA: TGTGCCAGCAGTTACTCCTATACGCAGTATTTT
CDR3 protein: CASSYSYTQYF

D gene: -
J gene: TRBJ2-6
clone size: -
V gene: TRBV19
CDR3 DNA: TGTGCCAGTAGTATAGATGGGGCGCCGGGGGCCAACGTCCTGACTTTC
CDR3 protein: CASSIDGAPGANVLTF

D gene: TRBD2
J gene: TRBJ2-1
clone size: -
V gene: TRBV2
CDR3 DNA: TGTGCCAGCAGCGAGAATCTAGCTAGCGGGAGTGGTGAGCAGTTCTTC
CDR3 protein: CASSENLASGSGEQFF

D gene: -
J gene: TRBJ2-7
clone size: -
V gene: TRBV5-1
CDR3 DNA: TGCGCCAGCAGCTTGCGGGGTACGGGGGAGCAGTACTTC
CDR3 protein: CASSLRGTGEQYF

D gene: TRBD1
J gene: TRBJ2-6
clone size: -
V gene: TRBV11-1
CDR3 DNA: TGTGCCAGCAGCTCCCCGGGACAGGGGGCCCCTGGGGCCAACGTCCTGACTTTC
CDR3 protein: CASSSPGQGAPGANVLTF

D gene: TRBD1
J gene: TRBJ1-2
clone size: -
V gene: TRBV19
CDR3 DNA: TGTGCCAGTAGTATACCAGGGACAGGGTTTAACTATGGCTACACCTTC
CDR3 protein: CASSIPGTGFNYGYTF

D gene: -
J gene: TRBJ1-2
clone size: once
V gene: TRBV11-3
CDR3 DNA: TGTGCCAGCAGCGCCGGCCGAGGTAGAGGCTACACCTTC
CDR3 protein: CASSAGRGRGYTF

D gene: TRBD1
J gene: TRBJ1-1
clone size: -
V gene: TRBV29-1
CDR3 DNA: TGCAGCGTTAAAAACAGGGGGCGGGAGGAAGCTTTCTTT
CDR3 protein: CSVKNRGREEAFF

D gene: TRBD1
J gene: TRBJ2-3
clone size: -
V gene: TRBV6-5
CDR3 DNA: TGTGCCAGCAGTCGTTCGACAGGGCCGCTGGATACGCAGTATTTT
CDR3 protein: CASSRSTGPLDTQYF

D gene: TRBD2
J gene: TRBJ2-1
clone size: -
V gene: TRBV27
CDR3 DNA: TGTGCCAGCAGTTTGGCTAGCGGGAACTCGCTCTCCTACAATGAGCAGTTCTTC
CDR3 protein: CASSLASGNSLSYNEQFF

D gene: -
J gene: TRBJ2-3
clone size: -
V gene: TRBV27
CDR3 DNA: TGTGCCAGCAGCCAACAGGGCCTTAGCACAGATACGCAGTATTTT
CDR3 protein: CASSQQGLSTDTQYF

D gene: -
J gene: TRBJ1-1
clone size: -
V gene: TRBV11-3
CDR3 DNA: TGTGCCAGCAGCTTAGATCCGAAGGGCCGGGGCACTGAAGCTTTCTTT
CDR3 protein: CASSLDPKGRGTEAFF

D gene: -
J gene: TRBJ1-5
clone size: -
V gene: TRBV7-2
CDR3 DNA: TGTGCCAGCAGCTTATGGGGGACCTATGATCAGCCCCAGCATTTT
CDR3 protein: CASSLWGTYDQPQHF

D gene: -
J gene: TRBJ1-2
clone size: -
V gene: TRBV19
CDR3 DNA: TGTGCCAGTAGTATAGGAGGGATCGAGTTCTATGGCTACACCTTC
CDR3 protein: CASSIGGIEFYGYTF

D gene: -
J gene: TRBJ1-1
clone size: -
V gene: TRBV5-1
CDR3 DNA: TGCGCCAGCAGCCCAGCGATGGGGGCGAACACTGAAGCTTTCTTT
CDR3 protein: CASSPAMGANTEAFF

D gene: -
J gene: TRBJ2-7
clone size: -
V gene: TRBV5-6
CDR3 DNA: TGTGCCAGCAGCCCCTGGGGGTGGACGGACGAGCAGTACTTC
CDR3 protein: CASSPWGWTDEQYF

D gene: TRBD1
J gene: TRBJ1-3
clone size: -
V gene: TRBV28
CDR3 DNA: TGTGCCAGCAGATCCCCCGGGACAGGGGAGAGGAGCACCATATATTTT
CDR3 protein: CASRSPGTGERSTIYF

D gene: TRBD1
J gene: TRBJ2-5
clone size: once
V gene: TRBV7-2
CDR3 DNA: TGTGCCAGCAGCTGGACAGGGTCATTGGAGACCCAGTACTTC
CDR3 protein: CASSWTGSLETQYF

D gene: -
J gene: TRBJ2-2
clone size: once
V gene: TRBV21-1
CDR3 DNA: TGTGCCGGGGGCCAGGAGACCGGGGAGCTGTTTTTT
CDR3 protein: CAGGQETGELFF

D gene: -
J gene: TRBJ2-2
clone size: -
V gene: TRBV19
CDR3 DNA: TGTGCCAGTAGTTTCGTAAACCGGGACACCGGGGAGCTGTTTTTT
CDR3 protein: CASSFVNRDTGELFF

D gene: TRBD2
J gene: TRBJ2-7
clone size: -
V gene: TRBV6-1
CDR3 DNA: TGTGCCAGCACTCCCCCTAGCGGGAGGACGCCCGAGCAGTACTTC
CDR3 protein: CASTPPSGRTPEQYF

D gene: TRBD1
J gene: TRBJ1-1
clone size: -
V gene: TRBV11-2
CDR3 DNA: TGTGCCAGCAGCCGAGGGACAGGAGAACTGGGGACTGAAGCTTTCTTT
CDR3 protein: CASSRGTGELGTEAFF

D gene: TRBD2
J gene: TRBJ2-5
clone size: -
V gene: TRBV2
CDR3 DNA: TGTGCCAGCAGTGAATCTTCTGCGGGAGTCCCAGAGACCCAGTACTTC
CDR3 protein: CASSESSAGVPETQYF

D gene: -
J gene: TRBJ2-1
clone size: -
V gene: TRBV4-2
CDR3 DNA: TGTGCCAGCACCCCGGGACCGACGTACAATGAGCAGTTCTTC
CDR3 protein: CASTPGPTYNEQFF

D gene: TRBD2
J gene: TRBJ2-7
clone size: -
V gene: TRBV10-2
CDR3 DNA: TGCGCCAGCAGTGATTGGGAGGGAGTTTCCTACGAGCAGTACTTC
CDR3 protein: CASSDWEGVSYEQYF

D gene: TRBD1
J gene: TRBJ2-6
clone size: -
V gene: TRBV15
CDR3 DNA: TGTGCCACCAGCCCAAACAGGGGGCTCCTCTCTGGGGCCAACGTCCTGACTTTC
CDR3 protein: CATSPNRGLLSGANVLTF

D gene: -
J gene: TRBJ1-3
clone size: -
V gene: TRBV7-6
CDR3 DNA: TGTGCCAGCAGCTTAGGCCCGGATCTGAGGGGTGGAAACACCATATATTTT
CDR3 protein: CASSLGPDLRGGNTIYF

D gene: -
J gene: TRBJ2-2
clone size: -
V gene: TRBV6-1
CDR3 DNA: TGTGCCAGCAGCTCTGGGACCGGGAACACCGGGGAGCTGTTTTTT
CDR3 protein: CASSSGTGNTGELFF

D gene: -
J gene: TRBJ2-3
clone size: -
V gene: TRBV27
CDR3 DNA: TGTGCCAGCAGTTTTAGAGGTCTTACGCAGTATTTT
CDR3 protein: CASSFRGLTQYF

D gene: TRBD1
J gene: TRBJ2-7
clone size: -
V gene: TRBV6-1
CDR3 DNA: TGTGCCAGCAGTGTGTCAGACAGGGGTCCCTACGAGCAGTACTTC
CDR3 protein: CASSVSDRGPYEQYF

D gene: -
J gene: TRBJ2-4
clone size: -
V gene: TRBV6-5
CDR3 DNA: TGTGCCAGCAGCGAGGGGACATTCGAGACTTTC
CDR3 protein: CASSEGTFETF

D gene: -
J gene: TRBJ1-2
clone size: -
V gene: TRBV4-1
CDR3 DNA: TGCGCCAGCAGCCAAGATCCAGGTCACTATGGCTACACCTTC
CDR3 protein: CASSQDPGHYGYTF

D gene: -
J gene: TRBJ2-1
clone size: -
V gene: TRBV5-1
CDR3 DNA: TGCGCCAGCAGCTCCGGAGACAACTACAATGAGCAGTTCTTC
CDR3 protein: CASSSGDNYNEQFF

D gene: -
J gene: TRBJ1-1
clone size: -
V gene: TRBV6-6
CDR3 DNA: TGTGCCAGCAGTTACGGGGGTTCGGGAGGGGGCACTGAAGCTTTCTTT
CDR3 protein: CASSYGGSGGGTEAFF

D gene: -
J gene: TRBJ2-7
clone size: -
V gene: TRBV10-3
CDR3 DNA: TGTGCCATCACCCCCAGTTCGTCCTCCGAGCAGTACTTC
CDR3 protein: CAITPSSSSEQYF

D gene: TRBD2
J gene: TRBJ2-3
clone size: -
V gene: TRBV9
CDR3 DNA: TGTGCCAGCAGCGTAGTAGGACTAGCGGGAGGGACAGATACGCAGTATTTT
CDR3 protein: CASSVVGLAGGTDTQYF

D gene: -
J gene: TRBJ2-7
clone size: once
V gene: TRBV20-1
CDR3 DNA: TGCAGTGCTTCCGTCGCCTACGAGCAGTACTTC
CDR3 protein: CSASVAYEQYF

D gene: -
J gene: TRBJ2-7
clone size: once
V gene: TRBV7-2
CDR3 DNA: TGTGCCAGCAGCTTGTCGGGAAGCTTTACCTACGAGCAGTACTTC
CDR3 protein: CASSLSGSFTYEQYF

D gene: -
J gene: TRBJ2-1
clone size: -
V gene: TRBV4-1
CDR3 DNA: TGCGCCAGCAGCTTCCGGGCCCAGACCCTCAATGAGCAGTTCTTC
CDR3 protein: CASSFRAQTLNEQFF

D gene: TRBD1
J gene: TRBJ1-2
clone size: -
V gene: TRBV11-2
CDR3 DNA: TGTGCCAGCAGCCCACCCCCCGGGACAGATGGCTACACCTTC
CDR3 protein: CASSPPPGTDGYTF

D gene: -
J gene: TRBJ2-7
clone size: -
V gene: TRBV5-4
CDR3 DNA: TGTGCCAGCAGCGAGGGGTACTCCTACGAGCAGTACTTC
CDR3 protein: CASSEGYSYEQYF

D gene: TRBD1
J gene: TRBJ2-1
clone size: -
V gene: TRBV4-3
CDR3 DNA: TGCGCCAGCAGCCAAGATGTTACGGGACAGTACAATGAGCAGTTCTTC
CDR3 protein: CASSQDVTGQYNEQFF

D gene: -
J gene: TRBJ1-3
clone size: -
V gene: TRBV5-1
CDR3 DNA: TGCGCCAGCAGCTTGCCGTCGGGCTCTGGAAACACCATATATTTT
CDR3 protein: CASSLPSGSGNTIYF

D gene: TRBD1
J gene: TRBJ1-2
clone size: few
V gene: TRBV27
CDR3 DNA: TGTGCCAGCAGTTTCTACAGGGGTTTTGGCTACACCTTC
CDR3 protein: CASSFYRGFGYTF

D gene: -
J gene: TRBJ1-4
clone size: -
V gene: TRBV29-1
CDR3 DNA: TGCAGCGTAGACAAGATGGCAACTAATGAAAAACTGTTTTTT
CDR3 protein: CSVDKMATNEKLFF

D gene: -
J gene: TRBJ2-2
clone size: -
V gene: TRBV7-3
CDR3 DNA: TGTGCCAGCAGCTTACGACGGAACGGGGAGCTGTTTTTT
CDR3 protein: CASSLRRNGELFF

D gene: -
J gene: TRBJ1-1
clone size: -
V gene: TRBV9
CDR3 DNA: TGTGCCAGCAGCCCTCGAACTGAAGCTTTCTTT
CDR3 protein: CASSPRTEAFF

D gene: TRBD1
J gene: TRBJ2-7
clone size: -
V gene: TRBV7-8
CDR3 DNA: TGTGCCAGCAGCTTTGACAGGGTAGGGTACGAGCAGTACTTC
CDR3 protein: CASSFDRVGYEQYF

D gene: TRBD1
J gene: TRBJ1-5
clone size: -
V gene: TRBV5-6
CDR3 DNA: TGTGCCAGCAGCTTGACTAAAAGGGGGCGCCCCGGTCAGCCCCAGCATTTT
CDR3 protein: CASSLTKRGRPGQPQHF

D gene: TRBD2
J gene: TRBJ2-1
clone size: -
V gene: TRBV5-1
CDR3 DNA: TGCGCCAGCAGCTTGCGACTAGCGGGACCCGGCGGGGAGCAGTTCTTC
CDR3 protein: CASSLRLAGPGGEQFF

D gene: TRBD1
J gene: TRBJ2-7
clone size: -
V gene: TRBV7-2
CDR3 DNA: TGTGCCAGCAGCACAAAATTGGACAGGGCCGTACGAATCTCCTACGAGCAGTACTTC
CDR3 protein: CASSTKLDRAVRISYEQYF

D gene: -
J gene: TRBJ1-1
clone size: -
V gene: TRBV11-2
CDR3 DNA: TGTGCCAGCAGCTTATCAGGGACGGGCACTGAAGCTTTCTTT
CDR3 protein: CASSLSGTGTEAFF

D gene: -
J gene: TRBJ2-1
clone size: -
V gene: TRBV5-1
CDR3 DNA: TGCGCCAGCAGCTTGGGTCAGGGGGGCTACAATGAGCAGTTCTTC
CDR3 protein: CASSLGQGGYNEQFF

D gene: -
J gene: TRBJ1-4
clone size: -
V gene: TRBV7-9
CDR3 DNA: TGTGCCAGCAGCTTAAGGACAGAACTTGAAAAACTGTTTTTT
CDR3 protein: CASSLRTELEKLFF

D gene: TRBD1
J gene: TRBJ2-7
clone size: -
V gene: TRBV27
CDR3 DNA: TGTGCCAGCAAAACAGGGGTTAGTGGATGGCAGTACTTC
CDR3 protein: CASKTGVSGWQYF

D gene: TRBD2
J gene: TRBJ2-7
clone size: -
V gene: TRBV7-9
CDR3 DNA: TGTGCCAGCAGCTGGACTAGCGGGGCCGAGCAGTACTTC
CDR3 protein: CASSWTSGAEQYF